These 32 T cell receptor beta chains came from one sample sequenced in a study of cytomegalovirus exposure and HLA in healthy donors. The PCR contained 60 Vbeta and 13 Jbeta primers. Sequenced by immunoSEQ multiplex PCR; TCRdb stores in-frame clones only, minus some. The table has 130,000 or so clones, just over 65% seen once. The source material was PBMCs. The receptors were sampled from a man aged 18 to 35 in good health and CMV-seronegative.

The chain employs TRBV5-6 and TRBJ2-7; 7 nucleotides align to TRBD1. The germline CDR1 and CDR2 sequences are SGHDT and YYEEEE. The CDR3 is made up of 12 amino acids. V shed 3 bases, J shed 6 bases, and the junction held 3 bases outside the gene matches. DNA of the CDR3: TGTGCCAGCAGCTATTACAGGGGCGAGCAGTACTTC. It specifies CASSYYRGEQYF.

This rearrangement joins TRBV27 to TRBJ2-1; 16 positions agree with TRBD2. The CDR3 runs 17 residues. Germline values: CDR1 MNHEY, CDR2 SMNVEV (reference sequence). V gave up 5 bases and J gave up 7 bases; unmatched junction bases: 8. In nucleotides, the CDR3 is TGTGCCAGCAGTCTCGGGACTAGCGGGAGGGGACGGAATGAGCAGTTCTTC. Residues: CASSLGTSGRGRNEQFF.

This clone was seen a few times. This chain links TRBV7-2 with TRBJ2-4; 7 positions agree with TRBD2. The CDR3 contains 17 residues. The junction had 10 bases not matched to a gene; V was cut back by 5 bases and J by 0 bases. Germline V gene sequence: CDR1 SGHTA, CDR2 FQGNSA. This CDR3 is CASSRDGAGLAKNIQYF. DNA for the CDR3: TGTGCCAGCAGCCGAGACGGAGCGGGATTAGCCAAAAACATTCAGTACTTC.

This clone has just a few counts. The chain links TRBV7-8 to TRBJ1-1; a weak D match, TRBD1 (5 bases). The CDR3 has 15 amino acids. Germline CDR1 SGHVS, CDR2 FQNEAQ. V dropped 4 bases and J dropped 4 bases, with 16 bases sitting between them. The CDR3 DNA follows: TGTGCCAGCAGCTCCTCCGCCCGGGGGAGCACTGAAGCTTTCTTT. The encoded protein is CASSSSARGSTEAFF. The whole variable domain, remainder taken from reference TRBV7-8 and TRBJ1-1, is GAGVSQSPRYKVAKRGQDVALRCDPISGHVSLFWYQQALGQGPEFLTYFQNEAQLDKSGLPSDRFFAERPEGSVSTLKIQRTQQEDSAVYLCASSSSARGSTEAFFGQGTRLTVV.

This chain joins TRBV18 and TRBJ1-1; a weak D match, TRBD1 (5 bases). The CDR3 is made up of 15 amino acids. Germline V gene data show CDR1 as KGHSH and CDR2 as LQKENI. V lost 4 bases, J lost 1 base, and 13 bases lay in between. The CDR3 spells CASSHDSDPNTEAFF. In nucleotides, the CDR3 is TGTGCCAGCTCACACGACAGTGACCCGAACACTGAAGCTTTCTTT.

V usage is TRBV10-2 and J usage is TRBJ1-2; 9 bases align to TRBD1. CDR3 length: 16 amino acids. The V and J ends lost 4 bases and 8 bases, in that order; junction bases with no gene match: 14. Germline CDR1 WSHSY, CDR2 SAAADI. The CDR3 is CASSGGTGNGSRGYTF. The DNA for the CDR3 is TGCGCCAGCAGTGGGGGGACAGGGAACGGATCGCGCGGCTACACCTTC.

This clone is a singleton in its sample. This rearrangement joins TRBV28 to TRBJ1-6; 8 nucleotides agree with TRBD1. The CDR3 consists of 15 residues. After removal of 5 bases from V and 7 bases from J, the junction contained 7 bases not matched to a gene. Germline V gene data show CDR1 as MDHEN and CDR2 as SYDVKM. In DNA, the CDR3 is TGTGCCAGCAGTCAACGACAGGGGAGCAATTCACCCCTCCACTTT. This codes for CASSQRQGSNSPLHF.

V is TRBV5-1 and J is TRBJ1-1; 8 bases agree with TRBD1. CDR1 is SGHRS, CDR2 YFSETQ, per germline. The CDR3 spans 15 residues. Trimming took 1 base from V and 0 from J; bases not matched to a gene: 2. The CDR3, as DNA: TGCGCCAGCAGCTTGAGACAGGGGATGAACACTGAAGCTTTCTTT. The encoded protein is CASSLRQGMNTEAFF. Full variable domain (missing parts from reference TRBV5-1 and TRBJ1-1): KAGVTQTPRYLIKTRGQQVTLSCSPISGHRSVSWYQQTPGQGLQFLFEYFSETQRNKGNFPGRFSGRQFSNSRSEMNVSTLELGDSALYLCASSLRQGMNTEAFFGQGTRLTVV.

Remarks on this clone: This CDR3 is also generated by other DNA sequences in the sample. The chain uses TRBV4-1 and TRBJ2-3; 8 positions match TRBD2. Germline-derived CDR1 and CDR2 are MGHRA and YSYEKL. The CDR3 extends over 19 amino acids. J was trimmed by 3 bases and V by 3 bases; bases with no gene match: 17. CDR3 in amino acids: CASSHLKMERGSRTDTQYF. CDR3 nucleotides: TGCGCCAGCAGCCACCTGAAAATGGAGCGGGGGAGTCGTACAGATACGCAGTATTTT.

This sequence joins TRBV5-4 and TRBJ1-1; tentative D call: TRBD1 (5 bases). The CDR3 covers 15 residues. V was clipped by 3 bases and J by 1 base, with 13 bases between them. CDR1 is SGHNT and CDR2 is YYREEE in the germline V gene (reference sequence). For the CDR3, the DNA is TGTGCCAGCAGCTCGGTAGGACAAAAGAACACTGAAGCTTTCTTT. This sequence encodes CASSSVGQKNTEAFF.

The chain employs TRBV15 and TRBJ2-2; maybe TRBD1 (6 bases). Germline V gene data show CDR1 as LNHNV and CDR2 as YYDKDF (reference sequence). V shed 4 bases and J shed 7 bases, with 19 bases lying between them. CDR3 length equals 16 residues. CDR3 in DNA: TGTGCCACCAGCATTAGCTTTGGGACACCCAACGGGGAGCTGTTTTTT. Translating it yields CATSISFGTPNGELFF.

The genes are TRBV28 and TRBJ1-5; TRBD1 might be the D (6 bases). From germline, CDR1 is MDHEN and CDR2 SYDVKM. Trimming took 5 bases from V and 5 from J, leaving 19 bases between them. This CDR3 contains 16 residues. The CDR3 bases are TGTGCCAGCAGTGGGGTTGGACAGTTAATTTATCAGCCCCAGCATTTT. It is translated as CASSGVGQLIYQPQHF.

The chain uses TRBV2 and TRBJ2-5, with 8 bases aligning to TRBD2. Germline assignment: CDR1 SNHLY and CDR2 FYNNEI. The CDR3 runs 15 residues. Trimming removed 6 bases from V and 4 bases from J; junction bases left unmatched: 10. CDR3 DNA sequence: TGTGCCAGCAGGACCGGGACTAGAACTCTAGAGACCCAGTACTTC. Its protein is CASRTGTRTLETQYF.

This clone was detected only a few times. V gene TRBV13 combines with J gene TRBJ1-1, with TRBD1 identical over 7 bases. The germline CDR1 and CDR2 sequences are PRHDT and FYEKMQ (reference sequence). J gave up 3 bases and V 6 bases, and 10 bases lay outside the gene matches. The CDR3 runs 15 residues. DNA for the CDR3: TGTGCCAGCAGATTAACCGACAGGGTGGACACTGAAGCTTTCTTT. Amino acid sequence: CASRLTDRVDTEAFF.

The rearrangement uses TRBV7-8 and TRBJ2-1; D perhaps matches TRBD2 (5 bases). CDR1 SGHVS and CDR2 FQNEAQ come from the germline V gene. CDR3 size: 14 residues. V was shortened by 5 bases and J by 4 bases, with 12 bases between the two germline ends. The CDR3 coding sequence is TGTGCCAGCAGCACCAGCGGCAGTTACAATGAGCAGTTCTTC. Residues: CASSTSGSYNEQFF.

J is TRBJ2-1 and V is TRBV10-3, with 16 bases matching TRBD2. Per the germline V gene, CDR1 is ENHRY and CDR2 is SYGVKD. The CDR3 runs to 16 residues. The V segment lost 5 bases and the J segment 8 bases; nucleotides outside the gene matches: 6. The CDR3 protein is CAISSGTSGRAHEQFF. DNA for the CDR3: TGTGCCATCAGTTCAGGGACTAGCGGGAGGGCCCATGAGCAGTTCTTC.

This clone was observed a few times. V usage is TRBV30 and J usage is TRBJ2-5; 9 bases are a match to TRBD2. The CDR3 extends over 14 amino acids. V gave up 0 bases and J gave up 11 bases; unmatched junction bases: 10. CDR1 is GTSNPN and CDR2 is SVGIG in the germline V gene (reference sequence). The CDR3 loop is CAWSVAGLASMQYF. The CDR3 coding sequence is TGTGCCTGGAGTGTAGCGGGACTAGCCTCCATGCAGTACTTC.

This chain links TRBV28 with TRBJ1-2; 10 nucleotides agree with TRBD1. CDR1 is MDHEN, CDR2 SYDVKM, per germline. Unmatched junction bases numbered 7, after V lost 6 bases and J lost 3 bases. The CDR3 spans 15 residues. The CDR3 is CASSRDRGWDYGYTF. The CDR3 nucleotides read TGTGCCAGCAGCCGGGACAGGGGTTGGGACTATGGCTACACCTTC.

In its sample, this clone was seen a few times. The chain has TRBV19 and TRBJ1-4; D is perhaps TRBD1 (6 bases). Germline V gene sequence: CDR1 LNHDA, CDR2 SQIVND (reference sequence). The CDR3 is 15 amino acids. The V end was cut by 6 bases, the J end by 5 bases, with 16 bases between. The chain's CDR3 is CASRTYREGNEKLFF. The CDR3 nucleotides read TGTGCCAGTAGGACCTACAGGGAGGGAAATGAAAAACTGTTTTTT. Filled out from reference TRBV19 and TRBJ1-4, the complete variable domain reads DGGITQSPKYLFRKEGQNVTLSCEQNLNHDAMYWYRQDPGQGLRLIYYSQIVNDFQKGDIAEGYSVSREKKESFPLTVTSAQKNPTAFYLCASRTYREGNEKLFFGSGTQLSVL.

The genes are TRBV2 and TRBJ2-7; D might be TRBD2 (5 bases). CDR1 is SNHLY and CDR2 is FYNNEI in the germline V gene. The CDR3 sequence is 13 residues long. Between the trimmed V and J ends, which lost 6 bases and 0 bases, there was a span of 9 bases. The CDR3 is CASRDRGSYEQYF. The CDR3 DNA follows: TGTGCCAGCAGGGACCGGGGCTCCTACGAGCAGTACTTC.

The chain links TRBV30 to TRBJ2-1; 9 bases map to TRBD2. The J segment lost 7 bases and the V segment lost 0 bases, leaving 7 bases of the junction unmatched. The CDR3 has 15 residues. Germline loops: CDR1 GTSNPN, CDR2 SVGIG (reference sequence). CDR3 amino acids: CAWSVGAGGGNEQFF. CDR3 DNA sequence: TGTGCCTGGAGTGTGGGAGCGGGAGGAGGTAATGAGCAGTTCTTC.

This clone showed up just a few times. The germline gene is not matched at one end of the junction; a read error may be the cause. J is TRBJ1-4 and V is TRBV9; 10 bases fit TRBD1. Germline V gene lookup returns CDR1 SGDLS and CDR2 YYNGEE. This CDR3 comprises 15 residues. For the CDR3, the DNA is TGTTCCAGCAGTAACGGGGACAGGGGAGTTGAAAAACTGTTTTTT. Translated, it gives CSSSNGDRGVEKLFF.

The chain is built from TRBV18 and TRBJ1-1; 7 bases align to TRBD1. CDR3 length: 16 residues. V lost 4 bases to trimming and J lost 1 base; unmatched junction nucleotides: 9. The germline V gene has CDR1 KGHSH and CDR2 LQKENI. Written as DNA, the CDR3 is TGTGCCAGCTCACTCACGCTACAGGGGAGGAACACTGAAGCTTTCTTT. This sequence encodes CASSLTLQGRNTEAFF. The complete variable domain, with remaining parts taken from reference TRBV18 and TRBJ1-1, reads NAGVMQNPRHLVRRRGQEARLRCSPMKGHSHVYWYRQLPEEGLKFMVYLQKENIIDESGMPKERFSAEFPKEGPSILRIQQVVRGDSAAYFCASSLTLQGRNTEAFFGQGTRLTVV.

The sample holds a few counts of this clone. The chain recombines TRBV5-6 with TRBJ2-1, with a possible D match to TRBD2 (6 bases). Between the trimmed V and J ends, which lost 4 bases and 8 bases, there was a span of 22 bases. There are 16 residues in the CDR3. In germline, CDR1 is SGHDT, CDR2 YYEEEE. CDR3: CASSESYRDSLHEQFF. DNA of the CDR3: TGTGCCAGCAGCGAGTCCTACCGGGACTCCCTCCATGAGCAGTTCTTC. Full variable domain (rest looked up from reference TRBV5-6 and TRBJ2-1): DAGVTQSPTHLIKTRGQQVTLRCSPKSGHDTVSWYQQALGQGPQFIFQYYEEEERQRGNFPDRFSGHQFPNYSSELNVNALLLGDSALYLCASSESYRDSLHEQFFGPGTRLTVL.

This clone showed up just a few times. The CDR3 DNA follows: TGTGCCATCAGTCAACTAGCGGGGAATGAGCAGTTCTTC. Residues: CAISQLAGNEQFF. The chain employs TRBV10-3 and TRBJ2-1, with 10 positions matching TRBD2. V lost 5 bases and J lost 7; bases outside the gene matches: 2. The CDR3 is 13 amino acids. From germline, CDR1 is ENHRY and CDR2 SYGVKD.

The chain has TRBV29-1 and TRBJ2-5; D is possibly TRBD1 (6 bases). The closer fit of TRBJ2-7 to the DNA end suggests the J call may be wrong. In germline, CDR1 is SQVTM, CDR2 ANQGSEA. The CDR3 contains 15 residues. CDR3 in amino acids: CSVEGPEDRSYEQYF. CDR3 DNA: TGCAGCGTTGAAGGTCCGGAGGACAGATCCTACGAGCAGTACTTC.

The chain carries TRBV7-8 and TRBJ1-4; D possibly corresponds to TRBD1 (6 bases). The CDR3 loop spans 15 amino acids. V was pared by 7 bases and J by 4 bases, with 16 bases between. Per germline, CDR1 SGHVS and CDR2 FQNEAQ. CDR3 nucleotides: TGTGCCAGCACCGCACAGGGTAGCCTTAATGAAAAACTGTTTTTT. This sequence encodes CASTAQGSLNEKLFF.

This sequence joins TRBV19 and TRBJ1-4, with 9 bases identical to TRBD1. CDR3 length: 15 residues. CDR1 and CDR2 (germline): LNHDA, SQIVND (reference sequence). J was trimmed by 7 bases and V by 4 bases; bases with no gene match: 7. The CDR3 region is CASSKPGTGSEKLFF. In nucleotides, the CDR3 is TGTGCCAGTAGTAAGCCAGGGACAGGGAGTGAAAAACTGTTTTTT.

The rearrangement uses TRBV6-1 and TRBJ2-5, with 13 bases that match TRBD2. The CDR3 is 15 amino acids. From germline, CDR1 is MNHNS and CDR2 SASEGT. J lost 4 bases, V lost 4 bases, and 3 bases had no gene match. The CDR3 loop is CASSVTSGGRETQYF. The CDR3 DNA sequence: TGTGCCAGCAGTGTGACTAGCGGGGGGCGAGAGACCCAGTACTTC.

The count of this clone is one. The chain links TRBV30 to TRBJ2-3; TRBD2 agrees at 13 bases. CDR1 is GTSNPN, CDR2 SVGIG, per germline (reference sequence). CDR3 length equals 14 residues. The V segment lost 6 bases and the J segment 7 bases; nucleotides outside the gene matches: 7. The CDR3 sequence: CACGLAGAFNTQYF. CDR3 coding DNA: TGTGCCTGTGGACTAGCGGGGGCCTTCAATACGCAGTATTTT.

This clone was picked up a small number of times. V gene TRBV7-8 combines with J gene TRBJ1-5, with TRBD1 as a possible D gene (5 bases). Deletions cut 5 bases from V and 4 bases from J, with 15 bases between. CDR3 length equals 15 residues. Germline CDR1 and CDR2: SGHVS and FQNEAQ. The CDR3 here is CASSPADGGNQPQHF. The DNA of the CDR3 is TGTGCCAGCAGCCCAGCGGACGGGGGGAATCAGCCCCAGCATTTT.

This clone has just a few counts. The rearrangement links TRBV2 to TRBJ1-5, with D tentatively TRBD1 (6 bases). The length of the CDR3 is 13 residues. Trimming cost V 7 bases and J 7 bases, with 14 bases left between them. The germline CDR1 and CDR2 sequences are SNHLY and FYNNEI. CDR3 coding DNA: TGTGCCAGCACCCAGGGGCCCGGCCAGCCCCAGCATTTT. This codes for CASTQGPGQPQHF.